A single T cell receptor beta chain is shown here with its context. The data originate from a study of blood T cell repertoires in COVID-19. Looking at the study overall: Sources were T cells, B-cell-depleted T cells, or PBMCs; the material itself was cDNA or gDNA.

Recovery meant two consecutive negative NP/OP PCR tests, professional clearance, or resolved symptoms. In the original workflow: Amplified reference gene primers provided the basis for estimating nucleated cell counts. The table came from immunoSEQ multiplex PCR; TCRdb's copy has only in-frame clones and leaves some out. The V and J calls and clone size are taken from that table; D and trimming were inferred from the DNA. The sample yields some 390,000 clones, approximately 90% seen once. In germline, CDR1 is MNHEY, CDR2 SVGAGI. V dropped 6 bases and J dropped 11 bases, with 16 bases sitting between them. This CDR3 has 13 amino acids.

Specimen: PBMCs or T cells enriched from blood (not recorded which). This chain uses TRBV6-5 with TRBJ1-4, with no clear D. The receptor comes from a man under 40 who had recovered from COVID-19. The CDR3 coding sequence is TGTGCCAGCAGACCCGGGCCTCGAGGGAAACTGTTTTTT. Encoded protein: CASRPGPRGKLFF.